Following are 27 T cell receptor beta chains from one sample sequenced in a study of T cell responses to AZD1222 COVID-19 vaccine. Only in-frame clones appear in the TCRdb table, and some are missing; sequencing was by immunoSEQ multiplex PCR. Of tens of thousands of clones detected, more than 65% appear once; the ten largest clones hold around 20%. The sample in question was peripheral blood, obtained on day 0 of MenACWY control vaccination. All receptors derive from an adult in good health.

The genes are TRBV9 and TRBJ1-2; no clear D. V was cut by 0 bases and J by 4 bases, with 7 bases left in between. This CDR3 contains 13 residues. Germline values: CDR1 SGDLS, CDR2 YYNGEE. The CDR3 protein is CASSVDKPYGYTF. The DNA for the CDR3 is TGTGCCAGCAGCGTAGACAAGCCCTATGGCTACACCTTC.

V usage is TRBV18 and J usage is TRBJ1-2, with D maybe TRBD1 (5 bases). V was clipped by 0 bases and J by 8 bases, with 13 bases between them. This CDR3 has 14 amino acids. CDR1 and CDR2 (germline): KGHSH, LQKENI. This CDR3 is CASSPPWDSGGYTF. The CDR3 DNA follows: TGTGCCAGCTCACCACCATGGGACTCTGGGGGCTACACCTTC.

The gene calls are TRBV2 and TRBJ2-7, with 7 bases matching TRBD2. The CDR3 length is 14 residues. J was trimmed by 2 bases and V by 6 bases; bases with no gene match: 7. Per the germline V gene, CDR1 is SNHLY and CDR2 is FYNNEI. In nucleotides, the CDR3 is TGTGCCAGCAGGGGGGGACTACCTACCTACGAGCAGTACTTC. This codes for CASRGGLPTYEQYF.

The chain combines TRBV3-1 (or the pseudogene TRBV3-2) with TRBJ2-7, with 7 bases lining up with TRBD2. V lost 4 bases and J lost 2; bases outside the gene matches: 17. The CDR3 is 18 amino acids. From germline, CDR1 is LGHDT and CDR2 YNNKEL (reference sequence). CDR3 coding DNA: TGTGCCAGCAGCCCCACAAAAGGGTTGGCGGGAGTAGCCTACGAGCAGTACTTC. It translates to CASSPTKGLAGVAYEQYF.

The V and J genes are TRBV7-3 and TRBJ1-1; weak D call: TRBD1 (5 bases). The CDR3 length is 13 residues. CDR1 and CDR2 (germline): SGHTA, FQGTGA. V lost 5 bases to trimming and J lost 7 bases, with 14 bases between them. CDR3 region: CASSISREDEAFF. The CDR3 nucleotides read TGTGCCAGCAGCATTTCCAGGGAGGATGAAGCTTTCTTT.

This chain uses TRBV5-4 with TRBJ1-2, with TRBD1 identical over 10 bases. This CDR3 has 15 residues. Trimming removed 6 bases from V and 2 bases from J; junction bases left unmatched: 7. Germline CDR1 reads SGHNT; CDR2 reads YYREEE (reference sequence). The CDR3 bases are TGTGCCAGCACGATCCAGGGACAGGGGAACTATGGCTACACCTTC. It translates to CASTIQGQGNYGYTF.

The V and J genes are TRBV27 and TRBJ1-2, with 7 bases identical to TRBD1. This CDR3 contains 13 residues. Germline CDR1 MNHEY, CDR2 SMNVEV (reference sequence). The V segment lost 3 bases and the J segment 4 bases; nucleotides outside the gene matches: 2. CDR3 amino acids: CASSFRDSYGYTF. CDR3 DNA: TGTGCCAGCAGTTTTAGGGACAGCTATGGCTACACCTTC.

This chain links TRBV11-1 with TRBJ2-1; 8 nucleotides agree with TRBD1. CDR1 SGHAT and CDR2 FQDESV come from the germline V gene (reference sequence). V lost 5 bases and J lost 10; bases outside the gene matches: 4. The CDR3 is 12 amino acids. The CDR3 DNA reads TGTGCCAGCAGCGCCGACAGGGGCGAGCAGTTCTTC. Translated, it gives CASSADRGEQFF.

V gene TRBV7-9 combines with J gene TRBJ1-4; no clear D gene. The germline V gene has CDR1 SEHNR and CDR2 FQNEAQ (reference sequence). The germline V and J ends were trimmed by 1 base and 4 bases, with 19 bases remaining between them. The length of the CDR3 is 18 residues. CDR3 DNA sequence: TGTGCCAGCAGCTTAGATGGTAGAGCAACCTTCTATAATGAAAAACTGTTTTTT. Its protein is CASSLDGRATFYNEKLFF.

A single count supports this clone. The CDR3 spells CASSPPPTGTEAFF. For the CDR3, the DNA is TGCGCCAGCAGCCCGCCACCGACAGGGACTGAAGCTTTCTTT. The chain combines TRBV4-1 with TRBJ1-1, with 7 bases aligning to TRBD1. J was trimmed by 5 bases and V by 4 bases; bases with no gene match: 7. The CDR3 extends over 14 amino acids. CDR1 is MGHRA and CDR2 is YSYEKL in the germline V gene.

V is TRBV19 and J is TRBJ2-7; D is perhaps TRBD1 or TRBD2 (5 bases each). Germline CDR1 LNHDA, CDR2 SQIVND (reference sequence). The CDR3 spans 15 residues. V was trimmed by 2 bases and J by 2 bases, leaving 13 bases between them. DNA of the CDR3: TGTGCCAGTAGTATACGCCCGGGACCTGCCTACGAGCAGTACTTC. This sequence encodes CASSIRPGPAYEQYF.

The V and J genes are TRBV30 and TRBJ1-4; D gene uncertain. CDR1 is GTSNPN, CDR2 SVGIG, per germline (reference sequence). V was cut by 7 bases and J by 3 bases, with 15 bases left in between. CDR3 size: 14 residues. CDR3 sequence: CASLVTASNEKLFF. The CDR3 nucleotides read TGTGCCTCCTTAGTGACCGCCTCTAATGAAAAACTGTTTTTT. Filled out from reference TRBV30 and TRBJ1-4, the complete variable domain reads SQTIHQWPATLVQPVGSPLSLECTVEGTSNPNLYWYRQAAGRGLQLLFYSVGIGQISSEVPQNLSASRPQDRQFILSSKKLLLSDSGFYLCASLVTASNEKLFFGSGTQLSVL.

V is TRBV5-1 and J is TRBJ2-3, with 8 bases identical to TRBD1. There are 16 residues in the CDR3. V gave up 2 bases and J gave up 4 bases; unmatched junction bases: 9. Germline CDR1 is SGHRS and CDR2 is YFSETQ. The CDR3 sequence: CASSFRGREGADTQYF. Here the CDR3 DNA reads TGCGCCAGCAGCTTCAGGGGGCGCGAGGGGGCAGATACGCAGTATTTT. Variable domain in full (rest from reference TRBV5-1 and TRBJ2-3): KAGVTQTPRYLIKTRGQQVTLSCSPISGHRSVSWYQQTPGQGLQFLFEYFSETQRNKGNFPGRFSGRQFSNSRSEMNVSTLELGDSALYLCASSFRGREGADTQYFGPGTRLTVL.

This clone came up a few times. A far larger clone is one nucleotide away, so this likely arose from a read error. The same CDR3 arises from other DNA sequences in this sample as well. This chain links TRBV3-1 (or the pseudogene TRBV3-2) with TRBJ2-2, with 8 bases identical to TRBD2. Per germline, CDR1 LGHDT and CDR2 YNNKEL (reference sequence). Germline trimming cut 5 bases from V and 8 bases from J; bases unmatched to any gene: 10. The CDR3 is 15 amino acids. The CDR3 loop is CASSSRGGAGGELFF. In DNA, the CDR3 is TGTGCCAGCAGCTCCCGGGGGGGGGCGGGGGGGGAGCTGTTTTTT.

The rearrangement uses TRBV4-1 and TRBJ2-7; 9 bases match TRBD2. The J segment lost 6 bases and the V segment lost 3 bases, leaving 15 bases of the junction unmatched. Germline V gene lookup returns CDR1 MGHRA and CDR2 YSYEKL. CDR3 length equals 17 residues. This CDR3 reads CASSQDLGAGGTCEQYF. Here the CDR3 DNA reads TGCGCCAGCAGCCAGGACCTGGGCGCGGGAGGGACCTGCGAGCAGTACTTC.

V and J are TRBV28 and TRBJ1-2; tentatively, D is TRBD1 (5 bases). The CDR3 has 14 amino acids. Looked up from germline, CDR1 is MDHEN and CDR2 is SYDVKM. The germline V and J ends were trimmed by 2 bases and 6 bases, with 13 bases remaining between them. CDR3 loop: CASSLISGRDGYTF. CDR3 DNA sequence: TGTGCCAGCAGTTTAATATCAGGGAGAGATGGCTACACCTTC.

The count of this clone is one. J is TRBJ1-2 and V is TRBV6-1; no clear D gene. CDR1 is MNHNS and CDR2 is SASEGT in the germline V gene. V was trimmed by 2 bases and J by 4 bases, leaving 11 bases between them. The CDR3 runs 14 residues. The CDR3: CASSELVTAYGYTF. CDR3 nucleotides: TGTGCCAGCAGTGAATTGGTGACGGCCTATGGCTACACCTTC.

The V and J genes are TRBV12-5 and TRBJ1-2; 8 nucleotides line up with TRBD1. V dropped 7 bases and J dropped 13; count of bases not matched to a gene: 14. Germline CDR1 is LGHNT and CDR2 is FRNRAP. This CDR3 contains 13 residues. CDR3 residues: CASVTDRVLLGTF. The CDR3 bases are TGTGCTAGTGTTACGGACAGGGTACTGTTGGGCACCTTC. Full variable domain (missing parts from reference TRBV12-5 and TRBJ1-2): DARVTQTPRHKVTEMGQEVTMRCQPILGHNTVFWYRQTMMQGLELLAYFRNRAPLDDSGMPKDRFSAEMPDATLATLKIQPSEPRDSAVYFCASVTDRVLLGTFGSGTRLTVV.

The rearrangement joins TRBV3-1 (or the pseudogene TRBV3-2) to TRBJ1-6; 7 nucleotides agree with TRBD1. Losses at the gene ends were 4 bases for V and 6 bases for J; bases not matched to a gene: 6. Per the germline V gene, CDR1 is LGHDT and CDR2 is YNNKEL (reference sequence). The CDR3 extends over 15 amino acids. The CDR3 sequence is CASSPHRGSNSPLHF. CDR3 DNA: TGTGCCAGCAGCCCTCACAGGGGATCTAATTCACCCCTCCACTTT.

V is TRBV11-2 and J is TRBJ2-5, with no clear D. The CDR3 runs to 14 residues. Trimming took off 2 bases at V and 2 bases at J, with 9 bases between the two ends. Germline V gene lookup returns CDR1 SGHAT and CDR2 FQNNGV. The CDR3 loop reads CASSLKAQQETQYF. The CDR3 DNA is TGTGCCAGCAGCTTAAAAGCACAGCAAGAGACCCAGTACTTC.

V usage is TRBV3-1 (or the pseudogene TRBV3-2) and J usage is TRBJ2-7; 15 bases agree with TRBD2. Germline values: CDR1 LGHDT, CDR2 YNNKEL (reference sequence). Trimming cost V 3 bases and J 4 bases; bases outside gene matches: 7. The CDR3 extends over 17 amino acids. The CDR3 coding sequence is TGTGCCAGCAGCCAGACTGGGACTAGCGGGAGGATATACGAGCAGTACTTC. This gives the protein CASSQTGTSGRIYEQYF.

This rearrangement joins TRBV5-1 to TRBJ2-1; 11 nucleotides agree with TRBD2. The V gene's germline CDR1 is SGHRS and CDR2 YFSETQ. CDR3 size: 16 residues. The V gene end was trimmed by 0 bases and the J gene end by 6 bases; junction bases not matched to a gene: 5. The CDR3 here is CASSLGGTSGSNEQFF. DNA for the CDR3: TGCGCCAGCAGCTTGGGGGGGACTAGCGGCTCCAATGAGCAGTTCTTC. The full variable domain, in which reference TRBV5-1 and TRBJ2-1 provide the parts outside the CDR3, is KAGVTQTPRYLIKTRGQQVTLSCSPISGHRSVSWYQQTPGQGLQFLFEYFSETQRNKGNFPGRFSGRQFSNSRSEMNVSTLELGDSALYLCASSLGGTSGSNEQFFGPGTRLTVL.

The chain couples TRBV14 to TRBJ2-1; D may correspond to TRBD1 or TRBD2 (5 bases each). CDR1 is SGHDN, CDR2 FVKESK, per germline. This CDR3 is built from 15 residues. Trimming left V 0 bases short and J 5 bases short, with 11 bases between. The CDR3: CASSQDWGFNNEQFF. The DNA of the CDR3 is TGTGCCAGCAGCCAAGATTGGGGGTTTAACAATGAGCAGTTCTTC.

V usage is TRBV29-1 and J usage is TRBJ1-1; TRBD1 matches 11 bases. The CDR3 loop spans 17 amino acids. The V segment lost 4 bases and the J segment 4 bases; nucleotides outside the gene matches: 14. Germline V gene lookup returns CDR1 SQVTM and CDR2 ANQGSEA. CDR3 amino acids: CSVGSSGTGGSGTEAFF. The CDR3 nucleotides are TGCAGCGTTGGTTCATCCGGGACAGGGGGATCCGGCACTGAAGCTTTCTTT.

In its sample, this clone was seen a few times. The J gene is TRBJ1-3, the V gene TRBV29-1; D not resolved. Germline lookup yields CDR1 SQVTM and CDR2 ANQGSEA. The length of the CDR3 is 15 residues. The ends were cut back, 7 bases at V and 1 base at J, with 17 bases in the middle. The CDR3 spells CSACPTWSSGNTIYF. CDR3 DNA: TGCAGCGCTTGTCCCACCTGGAGTTCTGGAAACACCATATATTTT.

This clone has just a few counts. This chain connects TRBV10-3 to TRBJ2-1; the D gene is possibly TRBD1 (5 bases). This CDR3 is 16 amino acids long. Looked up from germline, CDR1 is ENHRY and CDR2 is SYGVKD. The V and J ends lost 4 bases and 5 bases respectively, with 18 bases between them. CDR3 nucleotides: TGTGCCATCAGTGCCCAGGGCCCCTACTACGACAATGAGCAGTTCTTC. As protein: CAISAQGPYYDNEQFF.

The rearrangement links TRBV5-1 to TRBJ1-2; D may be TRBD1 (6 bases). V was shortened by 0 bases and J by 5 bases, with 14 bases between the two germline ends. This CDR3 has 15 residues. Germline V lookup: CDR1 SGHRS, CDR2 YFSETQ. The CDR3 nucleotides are TGCGCCAGCAGCTTGGGTTCAGGGGCTTCATATGGCTACACCTTC. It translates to CASSLGSGASYGYTF. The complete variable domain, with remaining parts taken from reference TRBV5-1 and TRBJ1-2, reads KAGVTQTPRYLIKTRGQQVTLSCSPISGHRSVSWYQQTPGQGLQFLFEYFSETQRNKGNFPGRFSGRQFSNSRSEMNVSTLELGDSALYLCASSLGSGASYGYTFGSGTRLTVV.